The 2 T cell receptor beta chains presented below share a single source sample, sequenced in a study of T cells after yellow fever vaccination. TCRdb processed the 5' RACE reads anew with MiXCR; each CDR3 protein has one entry. The sample carries about 130,000 distinct CDR3 sequences, 7.4% recorded once. The specimen was CD4+ T cells sorted from PBMCs, collected around 10 days after the first yellow fever vaccination. The receptors here all came from a young man who received the YFV17D yellow fever vaccine.

This clonotype was observed at least ten times. The chain uses TRBV2 and TRBJ1-5; D gene uncertain. CDR1 and CDR2 from the germline V gene are SNHLY and FYNNEI. There are 14 residues in the CDR3. V was pared by 3 bases and J by 3 bases, with 9 bases between. The chain's CDR3 is CASSDRNINQPQHF. Written as DNA, the CDR3 is TGTGCCAGCAGTGATCGGAATATCAATCAGCCCCAGCATTTT.

This clonotype was seen ten or more times. The chain carries TRBV6-6 and TRBJ2-3, with a tentative D call TRBD2 (5 bases). Germline V gene sequence: CDR1 MNHNY, CDR2 SVGAGI (reference sequence). V gave up 4 bases and J gave up 4 bases, with 6 bases separating them. This CDR3 comprises 12 residues. The CDR3 DNA reads TGTGCCAGCAGTTGGGGAGCAGATACGCAGTATTTT. It is translated as CASSWGADTQYF.